The next 20 T cell receptor beta chains were all read from a single sample in a study of tumor and adjacent non-tumor tissue in lung cancer. A modified ARM-PCR protocol with three rounds of nested PCR amplified TCRbeta. In TCRdb, the multiplex PCR reads were re-called with MiXCR into one record per CDR3 protein. The sample carries over 100,000 distinct CDR3 sequences, roughly 80% recorded once. No cell sorting was done before RNA was extracted from the tissue. Source material: lung tumor tissue. The receptors come from a woman aged 55-70 years with non-small cell lung cancer.

About this clonotype: A much larger clone differs by one base, so this may be a read error. The chain carries TRBV12-3 or TRBV12-4 and TRBJ2-3; no clear D. Between the trimmed V and J ends, which lost 6 bases and 5 bases, there was a span of 21 bases. The CDR3 extends over 16 amino acids. The CDR3 reads CASRFTPEVRGDTQYF. The CDR3, as DNA: TGTGCCAGCAGATTCACGCCAGAGGTTAGAGGAGATACGCAGTATTTT.

This clonotype was seen only a few times. This may stem from a read error, because a much larger clone lies one nucleotide away. V usage is TRBV5-5 and J usage is TRBJ1-4, with TRBD1 as a possible D gene (6 bases). V lost 0 bases, J lost 4 bases, and 10 bases lay in between. CDR1 is SGHKS and CDR2 is YYEKEE in the germline V gene (reference sequence). The CDR3 contains 15 residues. Here the CDR3 DNA reads TGTGCCAGCAGCTTGGGAGGACAGCTTAATGAAAAACTGTTTTTT. This encodes CASSLGGQLNEKLFF.

This clonotype was seen at least ten times. CDR3 region: CASSPYTGYEQFF. The CDR3 DNA reads TGCGCCAGCAGCCCATACACAGGGTATGAGCAGTTCTTC. The chain uses TRBV4-3 and TRBJ2-1; TRBD1 might be the D (6 bases). V dropped 4 bases and J dropped 8 bases, with 12 bases sitting between them. Germline CDR1 reads LGHNA; CDR2 reads YSLEER. This CDR3 comprises 13 residues.

In the case of this clonotype: A read error may account for a junction end that differs from germline. This sequence joins TRBV6-5 and TRBJ1-4, with D perhaps TRBD1 (5 bases). CDR1 MNHEY and CDR2 SVGAGI come from the germline V gene. The CDR3 length is 14 residues. CDR3 nucleotide sequence: TGCGCCAGCAGAGGGCGGAGGGGTAATGATAAACTGTTTTTT. Residues: CASRGRRGNDKLFF.

As for this clonotype: At one end, the junction sequence differs from germline, possibly due to a read error. The V gene is TRBV12-3 or TRBV12-4, the J gene TRBJ2-5; the D gene is possibly TRBD2 (6 bases). This CDR3 is built from 13 residues. CDR3 loop: CASIQGGQEIQYF. CDR3 in DNA: TGTGCCAGCATTCAGGGAGGACAAGAGATCCAGTACTTC.

The rearrangement joins TRBV4-3 to TRBJ1-1, with unresolved D. Trimming left V 4 bases short and J 7 bases short, with 16 bases between. This CDR3 region has 14 residues. Per the germline V gene, CDR1 is LGHNA and CDR2 is YSLEER. CDR3 nucleotides: TGCGCCAGCAGCCGAGAAATAGGCTGGGGTGAAGCTTTCTTT. It codes for CASSREIGWGEAFF.

This clonotype was observed a few times. This may be a read error: a much more frequent sequence differs by one nucleotide. The genes are TRBV5-4 and TRBJ2-3, with 10 bases lining up with TRBD2. Germline assignment: CDR1 SGHNT and CDR2 YYREEE (reference sequence). This CDR3 spans 16 amino acids. The CDR3 loop reads CTSSWTSGLRTDTQYF. The CDR3 bases are TGTACCAGCAGCTGGACTAGCGGTCTTCGCACAGATACGCAGTATTTT. Together with reference TRBV5-4 and TRBJ2-3, the CDR3 gives the full variable domain: ETGVTQSPTHLIKTRGQQVTLRCSSQSGHNTVSWYQQALGQGPQFIFQYYREEENGRGNFPPRFSGLQFPNYSSELNVNALELDDSALYLCTSSWTSGLRTDTQYFGPGTRLTVL.

As to this clonotype: A much larger clone is a single base away; this may be a read error. The rearrangement links TRBV10-2 to TRBJ1-5; the D gene is possibly TRBD1 (5 bases). Germline loops: CDR1 WSHSY, CDR2 SAAADI. CDR3 length: 16 residues. V was pared by 6 bases and J by 5 bases, with 20 bases between. CDR3 loop: CASRGWIGRGDQPQHF. The CDR3 DNA is TGCGCCAGCAGAGGGTGGATAGGGCGAGGGGATCAGCCCCAGCATTTT.

To note about this clonotype: A read error is likely, as this CDR3 ends without the conserved phenylalanine or tryptophan. V is TRBV11-3 and J is TRBJ1-4; no firm D call. The CDR3 consists of 12 residues. Germline assignment: CDR1 SGHNT and CDR2 YENEEA. The CDR3 bases are TGTGCCTGCAGCCTCGAGTCGGAAAAACTGTTTCTT. Its translation: CACSLESEKLFL.

This clonotype was observed a handful of times. This may stem from a read error, because a much larger clone lies one nucleotide away. V is TRBV10-3 and J is TRBJ2-5; D might be TRBD1 or TRBD2, each matching 6 bases. The V end lost 4 bases, the J end lost 9 bases, and 15 bases lay between the germline ends. This CDR3 is built from 13 residues. Germline V gives CDR1 ENHRY, CDR2 SYGVKD. CDR3 nucleotide sequence: TGTGCCATCAGTGGGGGGCATGGGGAGGCCCAGTACTTC. It codes for CAISGGHGEAQYF.

Regarding this clonotype: Lacking the conserved final phenylalanine or tryptophan, this CDR3 likely reflects a read error. This chain uses TRBV6-5 with TRBJ2-7; D gene uncertain. The CDR3 loop spans 13 amino acids. Germline CDR1 reads MNHEY; CDR2 reads SVGAGI. With 2 bases removed from V and 5 bases from J, the gap between germline ends came to 10 bases. The CDR3 here is CASSYTQRDEQYL. For the CDR3, the DNA is TGTGCCAGCAGTTACACCCAACGGGACGAGCAGTACTTG.

This clonotype showed up just a few times. This may come from a read error, since a much larger clone is one base off. This chain connects TRBV6-1 to TRBJ2-5; TRBD1 aligns across 9 bases. Germline-derived CDR1 and CDR2 are MNHNS and SASEGT. The length of the CDR3 is 15 residues. The CDR3 nucleotides read TGTGTCAGCAGTGAGTCATTGGGACAGGGAAAGACCCAGTACTTC. Its translation: CVSSESLGQGKTQYF.

Regarding this clonotype: A much larger clone differs from this one at a single base, so this may be a read error. V usage is TRBV10-3 and J usage is TRBJ2-1; D not resolved. The CDR3 totals 14 residues. Germline CDR1 and CDR2: ENHRY and SYGVKD. The V and J ends lost 4 bases and 4 bases respectively, with 11 bases between them. CDR3 DNA sequence: TGTGCCATCAGTGGGTCGACTGGATACAATGAGCAGTTCTTC. Amino acids: CAISGSTGYNEQFF.

This clonotype showed up many times. The rearrangement joins TRBV10-3 to TRBJ2-1, with a possible D match to TRBD1 (5 bases). Germline lookup yields CDR1 ENHRY and CDR2 SYGVKD. V was pared by 2 bases and J by 0 bases, with 17 bases between. CDR3 length: 18 residues. The CDR3 sequence: CAISEDDSGTRSYNEQFF. The DNA for the CDR3 is TGTGCCATCAGTGAGGATGACAGTGGAACACGCTCCTACAATGAGCAGTTCTTC.

As to this clonotype: In this CDR3 the conserved last residue, phenylalanine or tryptophan, is missing, so a read error is likely. The rearrangement uses TRBV11-3 and TRBJ2-2; TRBD1 matches at 10 bases. V was clipped by 7 bases and J by 5 bases; unmatched bases: 7. The CDR3 contains 15 residues. Germline V lookup: CDR1 SGHNT, CDR2 YENEEA. CDR3 sequence: CASIPTGGRTGELFL. CDR3 in DNA: TGTGCCAGCATCCCGACAGGGGGCCGGACCGGGGAGCTGTTTCTT.

The chain carries TRBV5-6 and TRBJ1-6; TRBD1 aligns across 12 bases. The germline gives CDR1 SGHDT, CDR2 YYEEEE. This CDR3 region has 16 residues. The J segment lost 8 bases and the V segment lost 6 bases, leaving 9 bases of the junction unmatched. This CDR3 reads CASKLGTGGRYSPLHF. DNA of the CDR3: TGTGCCAGCAAGTTGGGGACAGGGGGCAGGTATTCACCCCTCCACTTT.

The chain couples TRBV20-1 to TRBJ2-3; 12 bases are a match to TRBD2. This CDR3 region has 19 residues. Germline loops: CDR1 DFQATT, CDR2 SNEGSKA (reference sequence). J gave up 0 bases and V 7 bases, and 17 bases lay outside the gene matches. DNA for the CDR3: TGCAGTGTTAGGGCACTGGGAGGACTAGCGGGGCCTAGCACAGATACGCAGTATTTT. It specifies CSVRALGGLAGPSTDTQYF.

This clonotype was recorded at least ten times. V and J are TRBV5-6 and TRBJ2-1, with a tentative D call TRBD2 (6 bases). The CDR3 runs to 13 residues. V gave up 5 bases and J gave up 3 bases, with 9 bases separating them. Germline CDR1 reads SGHDT; CDR2 reads YYEEEE. The CDR3 region is CASRWGVYNEQFF. CDR3 nucleotides: TGTGCCAGCAGATGGGGGGTCTACAATGAGCAGTTCTTC. The entire variable domain, with the rest obtained from reference TRBV5-6 and TRBJ2-1, is as follows: DAGVTQSPTHLIKTRGQQVTLRCSPKSGHDTVSWYQQALGQGPQFIFQYYEEEERQRGNFPDRFSGHQFPNYSSELNVNALLLGDSALYLCASRWGVYNEQFFGPGTRLTVL.

Concerning this clonotype: A much larger clone is a single base away; this may be a read error. This CDR3 is CSARGGVYEQYF. CDR3 coding DNA: TGCAGTGCTAGGGGGGGAGTCTACGAGCAGTACTTC. The chain combines TRBV20-1 with TRBJ2-7; possible D gene TRBD2, 6 bases. In germline, CDR1 is DFQATT, CDR2 SNEGSKA (reference sequence). V lost 3 bases, J lost 3 bases, and 9 bases lay in between. The CDR3 spans 12 residues.

V and J are TRBV7-9 and TRBJ2-5; TRBD1 matches at 10 bases. Germline V gives CDR1 SEHNR, CDR2 FQNEAQ (reference sequence). CDR3 length: 15 residues. Trimming took 3 bases from V and 5 from J; bases not matched to a gene: 6. CDR3 nucleotides: TGTGCCAGCAGCTTTGGTTCGGGACAGGGGGAGACCCAGTACTTC. Protein product: CASSFGSGQGETQYF.